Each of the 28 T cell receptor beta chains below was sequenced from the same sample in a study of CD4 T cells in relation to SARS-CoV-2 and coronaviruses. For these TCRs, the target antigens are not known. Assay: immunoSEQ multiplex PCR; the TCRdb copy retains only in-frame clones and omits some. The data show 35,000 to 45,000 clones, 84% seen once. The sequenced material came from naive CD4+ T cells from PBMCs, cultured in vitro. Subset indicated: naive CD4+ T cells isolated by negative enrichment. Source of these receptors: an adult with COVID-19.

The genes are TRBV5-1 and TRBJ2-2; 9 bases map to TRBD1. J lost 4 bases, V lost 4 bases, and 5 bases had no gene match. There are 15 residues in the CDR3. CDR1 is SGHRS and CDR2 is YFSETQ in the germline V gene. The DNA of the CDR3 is TGCGCCAGCAGCGCACAGGGGGCGCCCACCGGGGAGCTGTTTTTT. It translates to CASSAQGAPTGELFF.

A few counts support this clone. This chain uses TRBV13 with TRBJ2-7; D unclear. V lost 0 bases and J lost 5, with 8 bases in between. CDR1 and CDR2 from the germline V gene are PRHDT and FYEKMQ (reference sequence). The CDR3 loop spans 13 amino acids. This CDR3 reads CASSLGQLHEQYF. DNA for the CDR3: TGTGCCAGCAGCTTAGGACAGCTCCACGAGCAGTACTTC.

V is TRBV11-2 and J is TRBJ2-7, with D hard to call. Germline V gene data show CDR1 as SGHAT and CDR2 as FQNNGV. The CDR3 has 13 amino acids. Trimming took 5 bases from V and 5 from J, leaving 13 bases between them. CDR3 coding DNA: TGTGCCAGCAGCGTAAGAGCCCAAGACGAGCAGTACTTC. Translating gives CASSVRAQDEQYF.

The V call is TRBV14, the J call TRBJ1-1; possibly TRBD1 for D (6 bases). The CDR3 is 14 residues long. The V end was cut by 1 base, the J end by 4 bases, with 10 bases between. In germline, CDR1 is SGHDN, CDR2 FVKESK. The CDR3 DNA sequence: TGTGCCAGCAGCCAAGTCGGGGGCCTCACTGAAGCTTTCTTT. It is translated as CASSQVGGLTEAFF.

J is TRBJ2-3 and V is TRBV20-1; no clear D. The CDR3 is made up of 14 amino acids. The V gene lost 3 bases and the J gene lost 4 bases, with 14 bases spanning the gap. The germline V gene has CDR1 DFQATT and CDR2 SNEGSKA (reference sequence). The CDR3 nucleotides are TGCAGTGCTAGTATGGGTACGGTCGCAGATACGCAGTATTTT. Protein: CSASMGTVADTQYF.

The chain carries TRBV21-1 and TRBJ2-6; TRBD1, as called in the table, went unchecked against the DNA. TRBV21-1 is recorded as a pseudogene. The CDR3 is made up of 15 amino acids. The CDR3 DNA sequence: TGTGCCAGCAGACAATTTACCTCTGGGGCCAACGTCCTGACTTTC. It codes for CASRQFTSGANVLTF.

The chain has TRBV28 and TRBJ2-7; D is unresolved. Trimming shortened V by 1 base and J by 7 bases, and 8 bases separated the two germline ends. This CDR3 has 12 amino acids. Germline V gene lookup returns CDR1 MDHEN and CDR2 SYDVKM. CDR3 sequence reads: CASSLFLAEQYF. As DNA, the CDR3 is TGTGCCAGCAGTTTATTTTTGGCAGAGCAGTACTTC. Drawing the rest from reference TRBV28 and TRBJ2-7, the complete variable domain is DVKVTQSSRYLVKRTGEKVFLECVQDMDHENMFWYRQDPGLGLRLIYFSYDVKMKEKGDIPEGYSVSREKKERFSLILESASTNQTSMYLCASSLFLAEQYFGPGTRLTVT.

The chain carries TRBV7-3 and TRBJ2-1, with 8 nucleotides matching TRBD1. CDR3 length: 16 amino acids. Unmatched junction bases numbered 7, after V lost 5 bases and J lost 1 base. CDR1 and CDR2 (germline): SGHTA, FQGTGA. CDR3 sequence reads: CASSTDRDGSYNEQFF. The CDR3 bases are TGTGCCAGCAGCACGGACAGGGATGGATCCTACAATGAGCAGTTCTTC.

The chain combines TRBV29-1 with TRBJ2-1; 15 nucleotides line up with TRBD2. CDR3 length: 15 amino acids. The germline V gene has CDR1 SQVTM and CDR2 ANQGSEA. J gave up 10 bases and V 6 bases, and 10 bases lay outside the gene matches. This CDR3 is CSVAPGLAGGTEQFF. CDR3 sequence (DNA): TGCAGCGTCGCCCCCGGACTAGCGGGAGGGACCGAGCAGTTCTTC.

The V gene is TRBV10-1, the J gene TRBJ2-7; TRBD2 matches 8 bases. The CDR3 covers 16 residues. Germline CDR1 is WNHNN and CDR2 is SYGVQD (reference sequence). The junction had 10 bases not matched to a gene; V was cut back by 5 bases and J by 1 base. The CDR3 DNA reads TGCGCCAGCAGTTTGGGTCGAGCGGGGGATTCCTACGAGCAGTACTTC. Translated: CASSLGRAGDSYEQYF.

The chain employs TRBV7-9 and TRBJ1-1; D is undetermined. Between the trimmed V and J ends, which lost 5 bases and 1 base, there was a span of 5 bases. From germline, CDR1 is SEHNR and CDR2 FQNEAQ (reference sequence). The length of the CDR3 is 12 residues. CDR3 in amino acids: CASSPQNTEAFF. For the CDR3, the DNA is TGTGCCAGCAGCCCTCAGAACACTGAAGCTTTCTTT.

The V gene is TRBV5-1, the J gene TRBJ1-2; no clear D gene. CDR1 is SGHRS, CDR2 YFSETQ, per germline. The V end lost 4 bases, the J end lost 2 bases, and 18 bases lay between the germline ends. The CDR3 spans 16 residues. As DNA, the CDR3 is TGCGCCAGCAGCCCCAATGTGCCTTATGGAAACTATGGCTACACCTTC. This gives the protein CASSPNVPYGNYGYTF.

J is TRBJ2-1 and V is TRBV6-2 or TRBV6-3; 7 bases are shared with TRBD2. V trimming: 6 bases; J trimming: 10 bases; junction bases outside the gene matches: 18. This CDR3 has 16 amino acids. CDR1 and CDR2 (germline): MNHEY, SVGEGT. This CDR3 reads CASSPLLGAGAPEQFF. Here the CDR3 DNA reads TGTGCCAGCAGCCCTTTGTTAGGGGCGGGAGCCCCCGAGCAGTTCTTC.

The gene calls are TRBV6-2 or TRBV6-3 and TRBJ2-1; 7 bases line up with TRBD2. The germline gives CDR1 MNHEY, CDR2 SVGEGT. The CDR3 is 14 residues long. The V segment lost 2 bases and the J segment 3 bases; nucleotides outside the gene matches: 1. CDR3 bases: TGTGCCAGCAGTTACGCGGGGGTCTACAATGAGCAGTTCTTC. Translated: CASSYAGVYNEQFF.

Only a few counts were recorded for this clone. CDR3 amino acids: CASSQVGRGSYNEQFF. For the CDR3, the DNA is TGCGCCAGCAGCCAAGTGGGCAGGGGGTCCTACAATGAGCAGTTCTTC. This chain connects TRBV4-1 to TRBJ2-1, with 7 nucleotides matching TRBD1. CDR3 length: 16 residues. J was trimmed by 1 base and V by 1 base; bases with no gene match: 4. CDR1 is MGHRA, CDR2 YSYEKL, per germline.

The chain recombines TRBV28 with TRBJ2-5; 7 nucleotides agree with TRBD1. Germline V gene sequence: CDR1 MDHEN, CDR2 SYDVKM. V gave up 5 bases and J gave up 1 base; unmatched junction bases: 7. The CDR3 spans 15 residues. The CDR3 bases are TGTGCCAGCAGTCTCACGGACAGGTTCCAAGAGACCCAGTACTTC. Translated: CASSLTDRFQETQYF. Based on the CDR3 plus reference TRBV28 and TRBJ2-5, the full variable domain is DVKVTQSSRYLVKRTGEKVFLECVQDMDHENMFWYRQDPGLGLRLIYFSYDVKMKEKGDIPEGYSVSREKKERFSLILESASTNQTSMYLCASSLTDRFQETQYFGPGTRLLVL.

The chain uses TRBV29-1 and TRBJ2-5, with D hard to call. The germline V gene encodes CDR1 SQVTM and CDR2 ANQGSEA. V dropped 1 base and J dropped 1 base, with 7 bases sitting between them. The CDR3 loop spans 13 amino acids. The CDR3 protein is CSVEGTAQETQYF. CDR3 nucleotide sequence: TGCAGCGTTGAAGGTACAGCCCAAGAGACCCAGTACTTC.

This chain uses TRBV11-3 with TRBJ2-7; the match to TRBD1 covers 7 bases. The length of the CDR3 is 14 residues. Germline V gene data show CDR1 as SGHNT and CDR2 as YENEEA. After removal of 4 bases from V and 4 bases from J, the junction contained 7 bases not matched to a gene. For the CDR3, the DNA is TGTGCCAGCAGCTCCGGGACAGCTTCTTACGAGCAGTACTTC. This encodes CASSSGTASYEQYF. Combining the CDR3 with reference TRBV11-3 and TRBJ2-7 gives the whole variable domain EAGVVQSPRYKIIEKKQPVAFWCNPISGHNTLYWYLQNLGQGPELLIRYENEEAVDDSQLPKDRFSAERLKGVDSTLKIQPAELGDSAVYLCASSSGTASYEQYFGPGTRLTVT.

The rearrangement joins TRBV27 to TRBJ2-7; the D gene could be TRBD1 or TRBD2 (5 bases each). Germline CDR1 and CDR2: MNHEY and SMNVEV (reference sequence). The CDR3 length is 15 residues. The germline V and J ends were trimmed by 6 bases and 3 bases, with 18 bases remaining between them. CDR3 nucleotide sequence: TGTGCCAGCAGACTAAAGTGGGACGCGATCTACGAGCAGTACTTC. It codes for CASRLKWDAIYEQYF.

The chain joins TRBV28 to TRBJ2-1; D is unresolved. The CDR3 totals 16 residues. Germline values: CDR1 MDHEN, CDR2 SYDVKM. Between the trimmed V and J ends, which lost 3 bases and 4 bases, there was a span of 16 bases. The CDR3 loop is CASSFHKSPIYNEQFF. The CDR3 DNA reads TGTGCCAGCAGTTTTCACAAGTCACCCATTTACAATGAGCAGTTCTTC.

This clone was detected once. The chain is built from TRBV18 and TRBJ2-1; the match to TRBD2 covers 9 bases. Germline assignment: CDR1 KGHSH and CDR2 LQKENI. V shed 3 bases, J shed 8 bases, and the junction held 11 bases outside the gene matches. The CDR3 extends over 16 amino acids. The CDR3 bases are TGTGCCAGCTCACCGTATCGGGCGGGAGGGCCAGATGAGCAGTTCTTC. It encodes CASSPYRAGGPDEQFF. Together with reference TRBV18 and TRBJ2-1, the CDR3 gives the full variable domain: NAGVMQNPRHLVRRRGQEARLRCSPMKGHSHVYWYRQLPEEGLKFMVYLQKENIIDESGMPKERFSAEFPKEGPSILRIQQVVRGDSAAYFCASSPYRAGGPDEQFFGPGTRLTVL.

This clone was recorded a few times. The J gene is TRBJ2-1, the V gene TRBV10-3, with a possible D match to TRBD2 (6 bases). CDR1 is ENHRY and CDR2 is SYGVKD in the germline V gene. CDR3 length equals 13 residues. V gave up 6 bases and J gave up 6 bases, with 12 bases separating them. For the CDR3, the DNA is TGTGCCATCAGCCCCAGGGAGGCCAATGAGCAGTTCTTC. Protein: CAISPREANEQFF.

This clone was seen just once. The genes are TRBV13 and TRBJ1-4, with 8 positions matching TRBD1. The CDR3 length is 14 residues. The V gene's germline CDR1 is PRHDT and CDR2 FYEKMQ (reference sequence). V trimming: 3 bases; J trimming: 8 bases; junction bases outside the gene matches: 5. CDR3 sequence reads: CASSLGRQGEKLFF. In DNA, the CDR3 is TGTGCCAGCAGCTTGGGGAGACAGGGGGAAAAACTGTTTTTT.

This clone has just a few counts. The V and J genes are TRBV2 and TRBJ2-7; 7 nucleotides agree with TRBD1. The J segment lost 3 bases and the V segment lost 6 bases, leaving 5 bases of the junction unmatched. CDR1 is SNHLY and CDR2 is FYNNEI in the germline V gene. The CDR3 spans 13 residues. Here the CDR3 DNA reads TGTGCCAGCAGCCGGGACAGATTCTACGAGCAGTACTTC. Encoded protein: CASSRDRFYEQYF.

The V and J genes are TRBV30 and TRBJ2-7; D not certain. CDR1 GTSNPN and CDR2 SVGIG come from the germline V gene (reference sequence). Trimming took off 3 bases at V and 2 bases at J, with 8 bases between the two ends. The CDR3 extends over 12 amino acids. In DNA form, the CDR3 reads TGTGCCTGGAGCCAAAGGCCCTACGAGCAGTACTTC. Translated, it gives CAWSQRPYEQYF. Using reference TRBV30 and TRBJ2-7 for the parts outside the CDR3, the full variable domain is SQTIHQWPATLVQPVGSPLSLECTVEGTSNPNLYWYRQAAGRGLQLLFYSVGIGQISSEVPQNLSASRPQDRQFILSSKKLLLSDSGFYLCAWSQRPYEQYFGPGTRLTVT.

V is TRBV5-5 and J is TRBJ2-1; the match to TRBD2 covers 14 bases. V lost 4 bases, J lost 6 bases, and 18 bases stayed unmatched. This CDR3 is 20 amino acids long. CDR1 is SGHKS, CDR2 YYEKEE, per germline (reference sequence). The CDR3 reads CASSTLPGTSGSMAVNEQFF. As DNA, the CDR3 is TGTGCCAGCAGCACATTACCCGGGACTAGCGGGAGTATGGCTGTCAATGAGCAGTTCTTC. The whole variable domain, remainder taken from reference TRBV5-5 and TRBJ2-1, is DAGVTQSPTHLIKTRGQQVTLRCSPISGHKSVSWYQQVLGQGPQFIFQYYEKEERGRGNFPDRFSARQFPNYSSELNVNALLLGDSALYLCASSTLPGTSGSMAVNEQFFGPGTRLTVL.

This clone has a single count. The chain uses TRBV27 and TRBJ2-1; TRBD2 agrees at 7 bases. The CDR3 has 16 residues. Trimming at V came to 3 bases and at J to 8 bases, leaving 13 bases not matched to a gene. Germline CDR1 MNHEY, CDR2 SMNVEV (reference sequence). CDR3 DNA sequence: TGTGCCAGCAGTTTTTTAATTGGCGGGAGTGTCTATGAGCAGTTCTTC. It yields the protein CASSFLIGGSVYEQFF.

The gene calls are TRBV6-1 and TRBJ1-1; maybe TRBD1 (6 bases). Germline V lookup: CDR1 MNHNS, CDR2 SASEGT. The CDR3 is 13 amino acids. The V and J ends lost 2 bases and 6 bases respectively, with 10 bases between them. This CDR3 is CASSEFSGAEAFF. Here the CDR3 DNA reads TGTGCCAGCAGTGAATTCTCAGGGGCTGAAGCTTTCTTT.